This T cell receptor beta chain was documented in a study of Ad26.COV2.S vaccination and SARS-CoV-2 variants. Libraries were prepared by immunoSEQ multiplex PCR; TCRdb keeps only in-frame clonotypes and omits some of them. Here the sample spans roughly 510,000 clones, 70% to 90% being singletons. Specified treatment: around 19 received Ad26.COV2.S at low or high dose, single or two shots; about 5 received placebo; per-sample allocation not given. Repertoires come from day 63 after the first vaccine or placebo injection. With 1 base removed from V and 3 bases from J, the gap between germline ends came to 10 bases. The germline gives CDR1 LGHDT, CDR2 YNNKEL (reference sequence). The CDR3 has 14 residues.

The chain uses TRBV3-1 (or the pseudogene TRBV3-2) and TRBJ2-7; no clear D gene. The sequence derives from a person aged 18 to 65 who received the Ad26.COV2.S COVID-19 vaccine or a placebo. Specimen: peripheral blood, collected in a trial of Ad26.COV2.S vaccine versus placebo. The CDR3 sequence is CASSQGSRGYEQYF. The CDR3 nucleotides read TGTGCCAGCAGCCAAGGGTCCCGCGGCTACGAGCAGTACTTC.